Each of the 21 T cell receptor beta chains below was sequenced from the same sample in a study of cytomegalovirus exposure and HLA in healthy donors. 60 Vbeta and 13 Jbeta primers were used in PCR. Using immunoSEQ multiplex PCR, the repertoire was profiled, and TCRdb retains in-frame clones only, with some absent. Among 55,000 to 80,000 clones, 78% were seen once, and the ten largest hold 9.7%. Sequenced: PBMCs. These receptors all come from a man in his forties in good health and CMV-seronegative.

The gene calls are TRBV7-2 and TRBJ1-3, with D unresolved. Trimming left V 1 base short and J 4 bases short, with 5 bases between. Germline CDR1 reads SGHTA; CDR2 reads FQGNSA. CDR3 length: 13 residues. The CDR3 spells CASSLGSGNTIYF. CDR3 bases: TGTGCCAGCAGCTTAGGTTCAGGAAACACCATATATTTT.

The V call is TRBV5-5, the J call TRBJ1-4; possibly TRBD1 for D (5 bases). Germline loops: CDR1 SGHKS, CDR2 YYEKEE (reference sequence). V shed 1 base and J shed 0 bases, with 10 bases lying between them. This CDR3 comprises 16 residues. CDR3 nucleotides: TGTGCCAGCAGCTTGTTGGGGACTGCAACTAATGAAAAACTGTTTTTT. Translated: CASSLLGTATNEKLFF.

The table lists this clone with a count of one. V is TRBV5-1 and J is TRBJ2-5, with a tentative D call TRBD1 (5 bases). With the DNA end fitting TRBJ2-7 better, the J assignment may be wrong. This CDR3 is 14 amino acids long. The germline V gene has CDR1 SGHRS and CDR2 YFSETQ. The DNA of the CDR3 is TGCGCCAGCAGCTCAATGACAGATGCCTACGAGCAGTACTTC. Its translation: CASSSMTDAYEQYF.

V usage is TRBV20-1 and J usage is TRBJ2-1, with 8 positions matching TRBD1. The germline CDR1 and CDR2 sequences are DFQATT and SNEGSKA (reference sequence). V shed 5 bases and J 15 bases; nucleotides not matched to a gene: 9. The CDR3 contains 11 residues. CDR3 sequence: CSAEGQATAFF. CDR3 in DNA: TGCAGTGCTGAGGGACAGGCGACTGCGTTCTTC.

The chain couples TRBV7-9 to TRBJ2-3, with 13 positions matching TRBD2. The CDR3 contains 16 residues. CDR1 and CDR2 (germline): SEHNR, FQNEAQ (reference sequence). Losses at the gene ends were 5 bases for V and 3 bases for J; bases not matched to a gene: 5. CDR3 bases: TGTGCCAGCAGCGCCCAGACTAGCGGGGGGACAGATACGCAGTATTTT. Encoded protein: CASSAQTSGGTDTQYF.

This rearrangement joins TRBV10-1 to TRBJ2-1; possibly TRBD2 for D (6 bases). Germline assignment: CDR1 WNHNN and CDR2 SYGVQD (reference sequence). The CDR3 has 14 amino acids. Between the trimmed V and J ends, which lost 6 bases and 5 bases, there was a span of 14 bases. The CDR3 protein is CASSGGPPNNEQFF. The CDR3, as DNA: TGCGCCAGCAGCGGGGGTCCACCAAACAATGAGCAGTTCTTC.

The gene calls are TRBV28 and TRBJ1-1, with TRBD1 identical over 10 bases. Germline V gene data show CDR1 as MDHEN and CDR2 as SYDVKM. This CDR3 has 16 amino acids. V lost 5 bases, J lost 3 bases, and 9 bases stayed unmatched. As DNA, the CDR3 is TGTGCCAGCAGTCCCGTCCTGGGGACAGGGGACACTGAAGCTTTCTTT. Amino acid sequence: CASSPVLGTGDTEAFF.

This sequence joins TRBV19 and TRBJ2-2, with 13 bases that match TRBD2. The germline CDR1 and CDR2 sequences are LNHDA and SQIVND (reference sequence). The CDR3 is 15 amino acids. Germline trimming cut 5 bases from V and 7 bases from J; bases unmatched to any gene: 4. The CDR3 reads CASSGLAGAGGELFF. DNA for the CDR3: TGTGCCAGTAGTGGACTAGCGGGAGCTGGCGGGGAGCTGTTTTTT.

The chain employs TRBV6-1 and TRBJ1-1; 10 positions match TRBD1. Germline CDR1 reads MNHNS; CDR2 reads SASEGT. J was trimmed by 5 bases and V by 6 bases; bases with no gene match: 6. CDR3 length: 14 residues. The CDR3 nucleotides are TGTGCCAGCAGCTTAGGACAGGGGGGTACTGAAGCTTTCTTT. Translating it yields CASSLGQGGTEAFF.

The chain uses TRBV5-6 and TRBJ2-1, with D tentatively TRBD1 (5 bases). Germline CDR1 SGHDT, CDR2 YYEEEE. The ends were cut back, 0 bases at V and 0 bases at J, with 10 bases in the middle. The length of the CDR3 is 16 residues. The CDR3 bases are TGTGCCAGCAGCTTGGACCTTGACAGCTCCTACAATGAGCAGTTCTTC. Translated, it gives CASSLDLDSSYNEQFF.

This clone was recorded only once. The chain employs TRBV4-1 and TRBJ2-3; 11 positions match TRBD2. This CDR3 is 17 amino acids long. The J segment lost 6 bases and the V segment lost 1 base, leaving 9 bases of the junction unmatched. Germline lookup yields CDR1 MGHRA and CDR2 YSYEKL. The CDR3 is CASSQVLAGAPRDTQYF. DNA of the CDR3: TGCGCCAGCAGCCAAGTACTAGCGGGGGCCCCCCGGGATACGCAGTATTTT.

The CDR3 spells CAISGQLAGGPGNNEQFF. The CDR3 DNA reads TGTGCCATCAGTGGTCAGCTAGCGGGAGGTCCCGGTAACAATGAGCAGTTCTTC. The V gene is TRBV10-3, the J gene TRBJ2-1, with TRBD2 matching over 11 bases. The J segment lost 5 bases and the V segment lost 4 bases, leaving 13 bases of the junction unmatched. CDR1 and CDR2 (germline): ENHRY, SYGVKD. This CDR3 has 18 residues.

As concerns this clone: At one end the junction does not follow the germline gene, possibly because of a read error. The rearrangement joins TRBV14 to TRBJ2-2, with D possibly being TRBD2 (6 bases). CDR3 length: 13 amino acids. From germline, CDR1 is SGHDN and CDR2 FVKESK. The CDR3 sequence is CASSQDLGGKLFF. CDR3 sequence (DNA): TGTGCCAGCAGCCAAGATCTGGGCGGGAAGCTGTTTTTT. Filled out from reference TRBV14 and TRBJ2-2, the complete variable domain reads EAGVTQFPSHSVIEKGQTVTLRCDPISGHDNLYWYRRVMGKEIKFLLHFVKESKQDESGMPNNRFLAERTGGTYSTLKVQPAELEDSGVYFCASSQDLGGKLFFGEGSRLTVL.

The rearrangement uses TRBV6-6 and TRBJ1-2, with D unclear. From germline, CDR1 is MNHNY and CDR2 SVGAGI (reference sequence). V lost 5 bases, J lost 8 bases, and 9 bases lay in between. This CDR3 contains 11 residues. The CDR3 sequence: CASSEAGGYTF. DNA of the CDR3: TGTGCCAGCAGTGAGGCGGGAGGCTACACCTTC.

V gene TRBV6-5 combines with J gene TRBJ2-7, with 8 bases identical to TRBD2. V dropped 5 bases and J dropped 6; count of bases not matched to a gene: 9. CDR3 length equals 14 residues. Germline values: CDR1 MNHEY, CDR2 SVGAGI. This chain's CDR3 is CASSKPGLEVEQYF. CDR3 nucleotide sequence: TGTGCCAGCAGTAAACCGGGACTAGAGGTCGAGCAGTACTTC.

The chain joins TRBV14 to TRBJ2-5, with 11 bases that match TRBD1. The J call is in doubt because the DNA end fits TRBJ2-7 better. CDR3 length equals 16 residues. CDR1 SGHDN and CDR2 FVKESK come from the germline V gene. CDR3 nucleotide sequence: TGTGCCAGCAGCCAAAGGGTCGGGACAGGGGGCTACGAGCAGTACTTC. Protein sequence: CASSQRVGTGGYEQYF.

J is TRBJ2-3 and V is TRBV5-1; D is unclear. CDR3 length equals 13 residues. CDR1 is SGHRS, CDR2 YFSETQ, per germline. Trimming left V 0 bases short and J 5 bases short, with 7 bases between. CDR3 protein: CASSLDSQDTQYF. DNA of the CDR3: TGCGCCAGCAGCTTGGACTCCCAAGATACGCAGTATTTT.

This clone was seen a handful of times. The chain joins TRBV5-1 to TRBJ2-7; 11 nucleotides agree with TRBD2. CDR3 length: 14 residues. Trimming cost V 1 base and J 6 bases; bases outside gene matches: 3. Germline V lookup: CDR1 SGHRS, CDR2 YFSETQ. In nucleotides, the CDR3 is TGCGCCAGCAGCTTGACTAGCGGGAGTATCGAGCAGTACTTC. Translated: CASSLTSGSIEQYF.

The chain uses TRBV2 and TRBJ1-3; the D gene is possibly TRBD1 (5 bases). Germline V gives CDR1 SNHLY, CDR2 FYNNEI. The V end was cut by 7 bases, the J end by 2 bases, with 12 bases between. The CDR3 extends over 14 amino acids. The CDR3: CASMDGGAGNTIYF. The CDR3 DNA reads as TGTGCCAGCATGGATGGAGGGGCTGGAAACACCATATATTTT.

This chain connects TRBV18 to TRBJ1-3; possibly TRBD1 for D (5 bases). Germline V gene data show CDR1 as KGHSH and CDR2 as LQKENI. CDR3 length: 14 amino acids. The V gene lost 1 base and the J gene lost 8 bases, with 12 bases spanning the gap. CDR3: CASSPRGITDTIYF. CDR3 sequence (DNA): TGTGCCAGCTCACCACGGGGCATAACCGACACCATATATTTT.

The chain is built from TRBV12-1 and TRBJ2-5; TRBD1 is the table's D call and was not checked against the DNA. TRBV12-1 is labeled a pseudogene. CDR3 length equals 18 residues. In DNA form, the CDR3 reads TGTGCCAGCAGCCACGACTTATCAGGACAGGGGGATAGAGAGACCCAGTACTTC. As protein: CASSHDLSGQGDRETQYF.